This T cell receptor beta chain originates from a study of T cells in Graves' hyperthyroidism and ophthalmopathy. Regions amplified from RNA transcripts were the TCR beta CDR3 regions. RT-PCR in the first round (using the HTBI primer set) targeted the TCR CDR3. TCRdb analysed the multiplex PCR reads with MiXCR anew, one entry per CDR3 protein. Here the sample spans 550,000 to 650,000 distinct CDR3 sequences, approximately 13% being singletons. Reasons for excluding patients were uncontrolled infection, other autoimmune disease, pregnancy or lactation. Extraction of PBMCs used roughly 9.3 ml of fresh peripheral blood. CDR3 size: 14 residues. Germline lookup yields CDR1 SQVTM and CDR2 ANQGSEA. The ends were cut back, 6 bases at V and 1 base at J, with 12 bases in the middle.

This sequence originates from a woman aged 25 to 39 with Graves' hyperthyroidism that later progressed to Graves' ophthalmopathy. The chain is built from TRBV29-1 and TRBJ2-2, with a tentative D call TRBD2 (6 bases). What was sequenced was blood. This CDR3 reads CSVGGELNTGELFF. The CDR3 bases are TGCAGCGTGGGCGGGGAATTGAACACCGGGGAGCTGTTTTTT.